These 24 T cell receptor beta chains were all obtained from the same sample, sequenced in a study of blood T cell repertoires in COVID-19. The method was immunoSEQ multiplex PCR; TCRdb's version includes in-frame clones alone and lacks a portion of them. The sample consists of about 140,000 clones, under 85% of them appearing once. The sequenced material came from peripheral blood. The receptors here all came from a woman older than 75 in a cohort sampled during active or convalescent COVID-19.

The chain uses TRBV5-5 and TRBJ2-1; possibly TRBD1 for D (6 bases). The germline V gene has CDR1 SGHKS and CDR2 YYEKEE (reference sequence). Deletions cut 4 bases from V and 8 bases from J, with 19 bases between. The CDR3 is 15 residues long. CDR3 loop: CASSGWGPTRDEQFF. The CDR3 nucleotides read TGTGCCAGCAGCGGCTGGGGGCCCACCCGGGATGAGCAGTTCTTC.

The chain carries TRBV24-1 and TRBJ2-3; 10 nucleotides line up with TRBD1. From germline, CDR1 is KGHDR and CDR2 SFDVKD. This CDR3 has 18 amino acids. Trimming cost V 3 bases and J 0 bases; bases outside gene matches: 8. CDR3 residues: CATSDQTGGSTSTDTQYF. The CDR3 bases are TGTGCCACCAGTGATCAGACAGGGGGCTCTACTAGCACAGATACGCAGTATTTT.

The rearrangement joins TRBV6-1 to TRBJ2-7; D possibly corresponds to TRBD2 (6 bases). V was cut by 2 bases and J by 3 bases, with 8 bases left in between. This CDR3 contains 13 residues. Germline values: CDR1 MNHNS, CDR2 SASEGT. The CDR3 sequence: CASSETSRYEQYF. CDR3 sequence (DNA): TGTGCCAGCAGTGAAACTAGCCGCTACGAGCAGTACTTC.

V usage is TRBV7-2 and J usage is TRBJ2-7, with 8 bases that match TRBD2. V was pared by 1 base and J by 3 bases, with 5 bases of the junction left unmatched. The germline gives CDR1 SGHTA, CDR2 FQGNSA. The CDR3 runs 15 residues. The CDR3 here is CASSLGFGTSYEQYV. In nucleotides, the CDR3 is TGTGCCAGCAGCTTAGGATTCGGGACTAGCTACGAGCAGTACGTC.

With regard to this clone: A read error may produce the germline difference seen at one junction end. V gene TRBV7-2 combines with J gene TRBJ2-5, with 8 bases lining up with TRBD2. CDR3 length: 12 residues. CDR1 and CDR2 from the germline V gene are SGHTA and FQGNSA. CDR3 nucleotides: TGTGCCAGCAGCTACCTTTCGGGGCGGGGGGACTTC. Translation gives CASSYLSGRGDF.

The chain joins TRBV19 to TRBJ2-2; D remains unclear. The germline V gene has CDR1 LNHDA and CDR2 SQIVND (reference sequence). The ends were cut back, 4 bases at V and 4 bases at J, with 10 bases in the middle. The CDR3 is 14 amino acids. The CDR3 spells CASSKISSTGELFF. The CDR3 coding sequence is TGTGCCAGTAGTAAGATCTCCAGCACCGGGGAGCTGTTTTTT.

The V gene is TRBV7-9, the J gene TRBJ2-5, with 7 nucleotides matching TRBD1. The CDR3 is made up of 18 amino acids. Trimming at V came to 0 bases and at J to 5 bases, leaving 15 bases not matched to a gene. The germline gives CDR1 SEHNR, CDR2 FQNEAQ (reference sequence). Here the CDR3 DNA reads TGTGCCAGCAGCTTAGCGATCCGGGACAGAACTCGCTCGGAGACCCAGTACTTC. It yields the protein CASSLAIRDRTRSETQYF.

The CDR3 region is CAWSPSRLGEQFF. The CDR3 coding sequence is TGTGCCTGGAGTCCTAGCAGACTAGGCGAGCAGTTCTTC. V usage is TRBV30 and J usage is TRBJ2-1, with D maybe TRBD2 (6 bases). The CDR3 has 13 amino acids. Trimming took 2 bases from V and 10 from J, leaving 15 bases between them. CDR1 is GTSNPN and CDR2 is SVGIG in the germline V gene (reference sequence).

This sequence joins TRBV3-1 (or the pseudogene TRBV3-2) and TRBJ1-1; D gene unclear. Germline-derived CDR1 and CDR2 are LGHDT and YNNKEL (reference sequence). V was cut by 0 bases and J by 12 bases, with 14 bases left in between. The CDR3 covers 13 residues. CDR3: CASSQDRGTRSFF. The CDR3 nucleotides are TGTGCCAGCAGCCAAGATCGAGGAACTCGTTCTTTCTTT.

This clone was seen a few times. The chain recombines TRBV7-2 with TRBJ2-3; 7 bases agree with TRBD1. CDR1 and CDR2 from the germline V gene are SGHTA and FQGNSA. Losses at the gene ends were 4 bases for V and 2 bases for J; bases not matched to a gene: 9. This CDR3 spans 16 amino acids. Written as DNA, the CDR3 is TGTGCCAGCAGCTCGACCGGGACAGCCTTCACAGATACGCAGTATTTT. Translated, it gives CASSSTGTAFTDTQYF.

The chain recombines TRBV7-3 with TRBJ2-5; D remains unclear. The germline V gene encodes CDR1 SGHTA and CDR2 FQGTGA. CDR3 size: 13 residues. V lost 2 bases, J lost 4 bases, and 8 bases lay in between. CDR3 loop: CASSLSTGETQYF. For the CDR3, the DNA is TGTGCCAGCAGCTTATCAACCGGAGAGACCCAGTACTTC.

The chain couples TRBV7-3 to TRBJ2-1; 9 nucleotides align to TRBD2. Trimming removed 1 base from V and 7 bases from J; junction bases left unmatched: 5. CDR3 length equals 15 residues. Germline CDR1 and CDR2: SGHTA and FQGTGA. The chain's CDR3 is CASSLSAGGPNEQFF. CDR3 sequence (DNA): TGTGCCAGCAGCTTAAGTGCGGGGGGGCCAAATGAGCAGTTCTTC.

The CDR3 sequence: CASSSDPGYTGELFF. The CDR3, as DNA: TGTGCCAGCTCATCAGACCCAGGGTACACCGGGGAGCTGTTTTTT. J is TRBJ2-2 and V is TRBV18; possible D gene TRBD1, 5 bases. The CDR3 extends over 15 amino acids. The V gene's germline CDR1 is KGHSH and CDR2 LQKENI. Trimming pared 5 bases from V and 3 bases from J, leaving 13 bases between.

The CDR3 DNA is TGTGCCAGTAGTAAGAGGGCGGCCGGGAATGAAGCTTTCTTT. This codes for CASSKRAAGNEAFF. This sequence joins TRBV19 and TRBJ1-1, with D unresolved. V was trimmed by 4 bases and J by 7 bases, leaving 16 bases between them. This CDR3 has 14 residues. In germline, CDR1 is LNHDA, CDR2 SQIVND (reference sequence).

This clone was observed a single time. This sequence joins TRBV18 and TRBJ1-6; 7 bases fit TRBD1. Trimming at V came to 2 bases and at J to 2 bases, leaving 12 bases not matched to a gene. Germline CDR1 and CDR2: KGHSH and LQKENI. The CDR3 length is 19 residues. This CDR3 is CASSPRSDRTSAYNSPLHF. For the CDR3, the DNA is TGTGCCAGCTCACCAAGATCGGACAGGACCTCAGCCTATAATTCACCCCTCCACTTT.

The chain is built from TRBV6-5 and TRBJ1-1; the D gene is possibly TRBD1 (5 bases). The V gene lost 10 bases and the J gene lost 3 bases, with 21 bases spanning the gap. Germline V gene data show CDR1 as MNHEY and CDR2 as SVGAGI. This CDR3 spans 15 amino acids. The CDR3 loop is CATYILGVGDTEAFF. CDR3 sequence (DNA): TGTGCCACCTATATCTTAGGGGTGGGTGACACTGAAGCTTTCTTT.

V is TRBV5-5 and J is TRBJ1-6; D gene ambiguous. The V and J ends lost 0 bases and 7 bases respectively, with 11 bases between them. This CDR3 has 15 amino acids. Looked up from germline, CDR1 is SGHKS and CDR2 is YYEKEE (reference sequence). The DNA for the CDR3 is TGTGCCAGCAGCTTGGCCTTCAGTTTAAATTCACCCCTCCACTTT. Its translation: CASSLAFSLNSPLHF.

This sequence joins TRBV29-1 and TRBJ1-2; 7 nucleotides line up with TRBD1. This CDR3 spans 14 amino acids. Germline CDR1 reads SQVTM; CDR2 reads ANQGSEA. The CDR3 DNA follows: TGCAGTATTTACCGACAGGGAGGCAACTATGGCTACACCTTC. As protein: CSIYRQGGNYGYTF.

Here the CDR3 reads CASSRGTGLIQETQYF. In nucleotides, the CDR3 is TGCGCCAGCAGCCGAGGGACAGGCCTGATTCAAGAGACCCAGTACTTC. The rearrangement uses TRBV4-3 and TRBJ2-5; 8 bases map to TRBD1. Trimming took 4 bases from V and 2 from J; bases not matched to a gene: 9. The CDR3 runs to 16 residues. Per the germline V gene, CDR1 is LGHNA and CDR2 is YSLEER.

V is TRBV11-2 and J is TRBJ2-4, with D perhaps TRBD2 (6 bases). V was trimmed by 4 bases and J by 9 bases, leaving 19 bases between them. The germline CDR1 and CDR2 sequences are SGHAT and FQNNGV. The CDR3 has 15 amino acids. CDR3 DNA sequence: TGTGCCAGCAGCTCATCCTCGGGGTTCGGGGGCATTCAGTACTTC. Residues: CASSSSSGFGGIQYF.

There are a few counts of this clone. The same CDR3 arises from other DNA sequences in this sample as well. V and J are TRBV6-5 and TRBJ1-2, with 8 bases fitting TRBD1. The CDR3 loop spans 14 amino acids. Germline-derived CDR1 and CDR2 are MNHEY and SVGAGI. Trimming cost V 2 bases and J 8 bases; bases outside gene matches: 7. Written as DNA, the CDR3 is TGTGCCAGCAGTTACACCGGACAGGGAAGCGGCTACACCTTC. Its protein product is CASSYTGQGSGYTF.

The chain is built from TRBV18 and TRBJ2-3; 16 bases agree with TRBD2. J gave up 4 bases and V 5 bases, and 6 bases lay outside the gene matches. Per germline, CDR1 KGHSH and CDR2 LQKENI. This CDR3 has 17 residues. The DNA for the CDR3 is TGTGCCAGCTCAACGGGACTAGCGGGGGGGGCCGCAGATACGCAGTATTTT. Translating it yields CASSTGLAGGAADTQYF.

This chain uses TRBV9 with TRBJ2-1; 7 bases line up with TRBD2. The V segment lost 0 bases and the J segment 4 bases; nucleotides outside the gene matches: 4. Germline V CDR1 and CDR2: SGDLS, YYNGEE. This CDR3 spans 15 amino acids. CDR3 protein: CASSVGAGPYNEQFF. The CDR3 DNA reads TGTGCCAGCAGCGTAGGAGCGGGGCCGTACAATGAGCAGTTCTTC.

This chain uses TRBV5-1 with TRBJ2-3, with 8 bases lining up with TRBD2. In germline, CDR1 is SGHRS, CDR2 YFSETQ. V shed 2 bases, J shed 5 bases, and the junction held 4 bases outside the gene matches. This CDR3 is 14 amino acids long. CDR3 in amino acids: CASSFSGAVDTQYF. In nucleotides, the CDR3 is TGCGCCAGCAGCTTTAGCGGGGCCGTAGATACGCAGTATTTT. Filled out from reference TRBV5-1 and TRBJ2-3, the complete variable domain reads KAGVTQTPRYLIKTRGQQVTLSCSPISGHRSVSWYQQTPGQGLQFLFEYFSETQRNKGNFPGRFSGRQFSNSRSEMNVSTLELGDSALYLCASSFSGAVDTQYFGPGTRLTVL.